These 27 T cell receptor beta chains came from one sample sequenced in a study of T cell responses to AZD1222 COVID-19 vaccine. TCRdb keeps only in-frame clones here, not all; method: immunoSEQ multiplex PCR. The data hold more than 100,000 clones, with roughly 88% observed a single time. This specimen consisted of peripheral blood, obtained on day 0 of AZD1222 vaccination. All receptors come from an adult in good health.

This clone was observed a single time. The genes are TRBV6-5 and TRBJ1-5; no reliable D call. The CDR3 has 14 residues. The V end lost 6 bases, the J end lost 0 bases, and 9 bases lay between the germline ends. The germline V gene has CDR1 MNHEY and CDR2 SVGAGI. The CDR3 reads CASSHAGSNQPQHF. CDR3 in DNA: TGTGCCAGCAGCCACGCGGGTAGCAATCAGCCCCAGCATTTT.

This sequence joins TRBV5-6 and TRBJ2-7; 9 bases are shared with TRBD1. V lost 6 bases to trimming and J lost 3 bases; unmatched junction nucleotides: 10. Per germline, CDR1 SGHDT and CDR2 YYEEEE. This CDR3 has 15 residues. The CDR3, as DNA: TGTGCCAGCACCAAAAGGACAGGGGTCCACTACGAGCAGTACTTC. It specifies CASTKRTGVHYEQYF. The variable domain in full, with the rest retrieved from reference TRBV5-6 and TRBJ2-7, is DAGVTQSPTHLIKTRGQQVTLRCSPKSGHDTVSWYQQALGQGPQFIFQYYEEEERQRGNFPDRFSGHQFPNYSSELNVNALLLGDSALYLCASTKRTGVHYEQYFGPGTRLTVT.

The genes are TRBV20-1 and TRBJ2-7; D is unresolved. Germline CDR1 and CDR2: DFQATT and SNEGSKA (reference sequence). The CDR3 is 11 amino acids. The CDR3 protein is CSPRPGDEQYF. The CDR3 nucleotides read TGCAGCCCAAGGCCCGGTGACGAGCAGTACTTC.

The J gene is TRBJ1-1, the V gene TRBV6-6; D might be TRBD1 (5 bases). The CDR3 has 13 residues. Between the trimmed V and J ends, which lost 4 bases and 1 base, there was a span of 7 bases. CDR1 and CDR2 (germline): MNHNY, SVGAGI (reference sequence). The CDR3 here is CASSWGGNTEAFF. Here the CDR3 DNA reads TGTGCCAGCAGTTGGGGCGGGAACACTGAAGCTTTCTTT.

The J gene is TRBJ2-2, the V gene TRBV5-5; no firm D call. The germline V gene has CDR1 SGHKS and CDR2 YYEKEE (reference sequence). The V end was cut by 6 bases, the J end by 0 bases, with 12 bases between. The CDR3 extends over 15 amino acids. The DNA of the CDR3 is TGTGCCAGCACCTTTCCGTCCGCGAACACCGGGGAGCTGTTTTTT. It encodes CASTFPSANTGELFF.

The J gene is TRBJ2-3, the V gene TRBV6-1; 10 bases match TRBD2. The CDR3 length is 18 residues. The V gene end was trimmed by 8 bases and the J gene end by 3 bases; junction bases not matched to a gene: 17. Germline CDR1 is MNHNS and CDR2 is SASEGT. CDR3 loop: CASGALAGVGVRTDTQYF. CDR3 coding DNA: TGTGCCAGCGGTGCTCTAGCGGGAGTTGGAGTCCGGACAGATACGCAGTATTTT.

The V and J genes are TRBV6-5 and TRBJ1-2; D unresolved. Trimming took off 5 bases at V and 2 bases at J, with 9 bases between the two ends. CDR3 length: 13 amino acids. Germline values: CDR1 MNHEY, CDR2 SVGAGI. The CDR3 sequence: CASSQAFNYGYTF. CDR3 nucleotide sequence: TGTGCCAGCAGTCAGGCCTTCAACTATGGCTACACCTTC.

In its sample, this clone was seen a few times. The V gene is TRBV9, the J gene TRBJ2-6; 7 nucleotides agree with TRBD1. The CDR3 has 16 residues. After removal of 1 base from V and 1 base from J, the junction contained 2 bases not matched to a gene. The germline CDR1 and CDR2 sequences are SGDLS and YYNGEE. The CDR3 spells CASSVSTGSGANVLTF. CDR3 in DNA: TGTGCCAGCAGCGTATCGACAGGGTCTGGGGCCAACGTCCTGACTTTC.

The chain uses TRBV7-2 and TRBJ2-7; a possible D gene is TRBD2 (6 bases). CDR3 length equals 15 residues. The V end was cut by 5 bases, the J end by 0 bases, with 14 bases between. The germline gives CDR1 SGHTA, CDR2 FQGNSA. The CDR3 reads CASSERLGASYEQYF. In nucleotides, the CDR3 is TGTGCCAGCAGCGAACGACTAGGGGCCTCCTACGAGCAGTACTTC.

V usage is TRBV7-6 and J usage is TRBJ1-5; D remains unclear. CDR3 length: 12 residues. CDR1 and CDR2 (germline): SGHVS, FNYEAQ. Trimming removed 0 bases at V and 7 bases at J, with 4 bases between. CDR3 in amino acids: CASSLADQPQHF. CDR3 DNA: TGTGCCAGCAGCTTAGCGGACCAGCCCCAGCATTTT.

In regard to this clone: This sample includes further DNA sequences coding for the same CDR3. The chain carries TRBV5-1 and TRBJ1-1, with 8 nucleotides matching TRBD1. The CDR3 has 14 amino acids. Germline lookup yields CDR1 SGHRS and CDR2 YFSETQ. After removal of 0 bases from V and 3 bases from J, the junction contained 1 base not matched to a gene. The CDR3 reads CASSLGQGYTEAFF. CDR3 DNA: TGCGCCAGCAGCTTGGGACAGGGGTACACTGAAGCTTTCTTT.

This CDR3 reads CASRRPGQGVNEQYF. In DNA form, the CDR3 reads TGTGCCAGTAGACGACCGGGACAGGGTGTTAACGAGCAGTACTTC. This chain joins TRBV19 and TRBJ2-7, with 9 positions matching TRBD1. In germline, CDR1 is LNHDA, CDR2 SQIVND (reference sequence). CDR3 size: 15 residues. The trim removed 6 bases at V and 5 bases at J, leaving 11 bases unmatched.

The chain combines TRBV7-2 with TRBJ1-3, with TRBD1 matching 8 bases. V dropped 5 bases and J dropped 0; count of bases not matched to a gene: 12. Per germline, CDR1 SGHTA and CDR2 FQGNSA. The CDR3 loop spans 18 amino acids. CDR3 sequence: CASSGDRGRWGSGNTIYF. The DNA of the CDR3 is TGTGCCAGCAGCGGTGACAGGGGCCGATGGGGCTCTGGAAACACCATATATTTT. Looking up the rest from reference TRBV7-2 and TRBJ1-3 gives the full variable domain: GAGVSQSPSNKVTEKGKDVELRCDPISGHTALYWYRQSLGQGLEFLIYFQGNSAPDKSGLPSDRFSAERTGGSVSTLTIQRTQQEDSAVYLCASSGDRGRWGSGNTIYFGEGSWLTVV.

The V gene is TRBV25-1, the J gene TRBJ2-5; possibly TRBD1 for D (5 bases). This CDR3 has 15 amino acids. V dropped 3 bases and J dropped 1 base, with 12 bases sitting between them. Germline lookup yields CDR1 MGHDK and CDR2 SYGVNS. Here the CDR3 reads CASSDPSRGQETQYF. The CDR3 region has the DNA TGTGCCAGCAGTGACCCCTCTAGGGGCCAAGAGACCCAGTACTTC.

The V gene is TRBV25-1, the J gene TRBJ2-7; TRBD2 might be the D (7 bases). The V end was cut by 6 bases, the J end by 2 bases, with 14 bases between. Germline V lookup: CDR1 MGHDK, CDR2 SYGVNS. This CDR3 comprises 14 residues. CDR3 amino acids: CASRGGHQTYEQYF. The CDR3 DNA reads TGTGCCAGCAGGGGGGGGCATCAGACCTACGAGCAGTACTTC.

The chain couples TRBV11-2 to TRBJ1-4, with TRBD1 matching over 10 bases. Germline CDR1 and CDR2: SGHAT and FQNNGV. The CDR3 is 16 residues long. V was clipped by 3 bases and J by 0 bases; unmatched bases: 1. CDR3 bases: TGTGCCAGCAGCTTTGGACAGGGGGCAACTAATGAAAAACTGTTTTTT. This codes for CASSFGQGATNEKLFF.

This clone was seen a handful of times. J is TRBJ2-5 and V is TRBV5-6; D not resolved. This CDR3 contains 13 residues. V gave up 3 bases and J gave up 5 bases, with 11 bases separating them. Germline V gene lookup returns CDR1 SGHDT and CDR2 YYEEEE. CDR3 in DNA: TGTGCCAGCAGCTATAGGCCACGGGAGACCCAGTACTTC. It yields the protein CASSYRPRETQYF.

This sequence joins TRBV14 and TRBJ2-7, with D possibly TRBD1 on 6 matching bases. The germline gives CDR1 SGHDN, CDR2 FVKESK. The germline V and J ends were trimmed by 1 base and 6 bases, with 16 bases remaining between them. This CDR3 comprises 15 residues. In DNA form, the CDR3 reads TGTGCCAGCAGCCAAGGTGGCAGGGGCTTTCGCGAGCAGTACTTC. Translated: CASSQGGRGFREQYF.

In its sample, this clone was seen once. The chain is built from TRBV27 and TRBJ2-7; TRBD1 matches at 9 bases. The CDR3 is 14 residues long. From germline, CDR1 is MNHEY and CDR2 SMNVEV (reference sequence). The V and J ends lost 6 bases and 9 bases, in that order; junction bases with no gene match: 12. The CDR3 is CASSYGQGFSGQYF. CDR3 DNA: TGTGCCAGCAGCTACGGACAGGGGTTTTCGGGGCAGTACTTC.

J is TRBJ1-6 and V is TRBV7-9, with 9 bases identical to TRBD1. The germline V gene has CDR1 SEHNR and CDR2 FQNEAQ (reference sequence). V was clipped by 11 bases and J by 5 bases; unmatched bases: 4. The CDR3 loop spans 13 amino acids. For the CDR3, the DNA is TGTGCCTACCGGGACAGGGATAATTCACCCCTCCACTTT. It specifies CAYRDRDNSPLHF.

This clone was detected a few times. The chain recombines TRBV5-1 with TRBJ2-7; 7 positions agree with TRBD1. Losses at the gene ends were 3 bases for V and 3 bases for J; bases not matched to a gene: 12. The germline V gene has CDR1 SGHRS and CDR2 YFSETQ. This CDR3 comprises 16 residues. The CDR3 region is CASSSAETGPDYEQYF. The CDR3 DNA is TGCGCCAGCAGCTCCGCCGAGACAGGGCCAGACTACGAGCAGTACTTC.

This chain links TRBV5-4 with TRBJ2-3; TRBD2 agrees at 13 bases. J gave up 4 bases and V 4 bases, and 6 bases lay outside the gene matches. The length of the CDR3 is 16 residues. CDR1 is SGHNT and CDR2 is YYREEE in the germline V gene (reference sequence). Here the CDR3 reads CASSLGLAGVADTQYF. As DNA, the CDR3 is TGTGCCAGCAGCCTAGGACTAGCGGGAGTGGCAGATACGCAGTATTTT.

This rearrangement joins TRBV5-1 to TRBJ1-6; the D is unclear. Per the germline V gene, CDR1 is SGHRS and CDR2 is YFSETQ. The CDR3 consists of 14 residues. The V end lost 3 bases, the J end lost 4 bases, and 8 bases lay between the germline ends. The CDR3 loop is CASSSDYYNSPLHF. In DNA, the CDR3 is TGCGCCAGCAGCTCGGACTATTATAATTCACCCCTCCACTTT.

The chain recombines TRBV28 with TRBJ2-3; unclear D gene. Germline CDR1 and CDR2: MDHEN and SYDVKM. The CDR3 is made up of 15 amino acids. Trimming left V 5 bases short and J 0 bases short, with 12 bases between. CDR3 loop: CASSPSGPSTDTQYF. In DNA form, the CDR3 reads TGTGCCAGCAGTCCCTCGGGCCCCAGCACAGATACGCAGTATTTT.

CDR3 region: CASSQEGPRHAEAFF. The CDR3 bases are TGCGCCAGCAGCCAAGAAGGACCTAGACACGCTGAAGCTTTCTTT. V is TRBV4-1 and J is TRBJ1-1; D gene unclear. This CDR3 region has 15 residues. Germline lookup yields CDR1 MGHRA and CDR2 YSYEKL. Trimming removed 0 bases at V and 6 bases at J, with 14 bases between.

CDR3 loop: CASSPGVAANTGELFF. The CDR3, as DNA: TGCGCCAGCAGCCCCGGGGTAGCGGCCAACACCGGGGAGCTGTTTTTT. The V call is TRBV5-1, the J call TRBJ2-2; TRBD2 might be the D (6 bases). Trimming pared 4 bases from V and 2 bases from J, leaving 15 bases between. The CDR3 is 16 amino acids. CDR1 and CDR2 (germline): SGHRS, YFSETQ.

This sequence joins TRBV10-2 and TRBJ2-3, with a tentative D call TRBD2 (5 bases). CDR1 is WSHSY and CDR2 is SAAADI in the germline V gene. V dropped 7 bases and J dropped 4 bases, with 24 bases sitting between them. CDR3 length equals 17 residues. The CDR3 reads CASMRSQARSSADTQYF. CDR3 nucleotides: TGCGCCAGCATGCGTAGTCAGGCGCGAAGTAGCGCAGATACGCAGTATTTT.